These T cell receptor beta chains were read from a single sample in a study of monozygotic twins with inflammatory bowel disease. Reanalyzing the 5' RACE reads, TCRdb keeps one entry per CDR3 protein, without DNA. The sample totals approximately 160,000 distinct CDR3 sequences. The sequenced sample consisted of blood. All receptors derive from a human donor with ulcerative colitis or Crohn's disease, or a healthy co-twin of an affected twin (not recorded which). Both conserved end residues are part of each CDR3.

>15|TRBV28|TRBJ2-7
CASRAGTGYSYEQYF
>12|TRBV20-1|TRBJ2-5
CSARTGQETQYF
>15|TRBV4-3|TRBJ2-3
CASSQDGQGMDTQYF
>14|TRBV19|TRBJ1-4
CASSIESSRLELFF
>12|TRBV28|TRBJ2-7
CASSPRRPEQYF
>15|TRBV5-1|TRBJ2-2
CASSLVYPGTGELFF
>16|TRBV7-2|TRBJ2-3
CASSPGLSFSTDTQYF
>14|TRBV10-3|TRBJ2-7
CAISPRTTTYEQYF
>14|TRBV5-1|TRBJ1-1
CASSLNTGGTEAFF
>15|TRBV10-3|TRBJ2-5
CAISIASGQIETQYF
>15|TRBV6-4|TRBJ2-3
CASSEASGGPDTQYF
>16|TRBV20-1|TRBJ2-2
CSARGLAGENTGELFF
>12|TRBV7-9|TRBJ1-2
CASSTSVGGYTF
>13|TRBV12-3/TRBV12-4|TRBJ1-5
CASSGTGREPQHF
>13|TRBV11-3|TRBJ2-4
CASSPRGVNIQYF
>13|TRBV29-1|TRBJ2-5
CSVAPDGKETQYF
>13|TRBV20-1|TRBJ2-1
CSASWGSYNEQFF
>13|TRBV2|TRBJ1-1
CASRKELSSEAFF
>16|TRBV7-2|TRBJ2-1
CASSSAGTSEYNEQFF
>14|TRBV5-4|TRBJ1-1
CASSLAGARTEAFF